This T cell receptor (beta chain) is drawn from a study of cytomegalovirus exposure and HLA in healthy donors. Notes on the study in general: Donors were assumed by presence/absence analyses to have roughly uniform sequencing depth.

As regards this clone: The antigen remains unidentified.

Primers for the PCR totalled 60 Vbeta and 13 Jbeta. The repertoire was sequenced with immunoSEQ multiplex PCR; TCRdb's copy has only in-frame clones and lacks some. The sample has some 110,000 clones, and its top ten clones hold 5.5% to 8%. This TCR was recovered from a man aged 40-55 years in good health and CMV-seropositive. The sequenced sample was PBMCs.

CDR3 region: CASSLLGGRFETQYF. The CDR3 region has the DNA TGTGCCAGCAGCTTACTGGGAGGGAGATTCGAGACCCAGTACTTC. The J gene is TRBJ2-5, the V gene TRBV11-2; 7 positions agree with TRBD2. CDR3 size: 15 residues. CDR1 SGHAT and CDR2 FQNNGV come from the germline V gene. Trimming took 2 bases from V and 5 from J; bases not matched to a gene: 8.